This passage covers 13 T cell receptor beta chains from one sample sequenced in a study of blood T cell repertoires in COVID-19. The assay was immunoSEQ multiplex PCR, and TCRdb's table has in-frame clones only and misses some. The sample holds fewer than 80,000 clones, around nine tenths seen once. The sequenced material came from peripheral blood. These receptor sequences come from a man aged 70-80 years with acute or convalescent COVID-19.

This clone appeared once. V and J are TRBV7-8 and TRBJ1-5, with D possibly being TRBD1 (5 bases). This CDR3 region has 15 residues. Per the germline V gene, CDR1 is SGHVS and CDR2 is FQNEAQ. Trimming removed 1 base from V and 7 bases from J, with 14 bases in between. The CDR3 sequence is CASSLGAGGEQPQHF. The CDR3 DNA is TGTGCCAGCAGCTTAGGGGCGGGGGGAGAGCAGCCCCAGCATTTT.

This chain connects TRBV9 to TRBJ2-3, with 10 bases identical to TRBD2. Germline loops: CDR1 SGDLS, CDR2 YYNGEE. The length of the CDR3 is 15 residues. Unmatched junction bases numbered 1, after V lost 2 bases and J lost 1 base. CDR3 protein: CASSVSGGGTDTQYF. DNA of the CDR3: TGTGCCAGCAGCGTCAGCGGGGGGGGCACAGATACGCAGTATTTT.

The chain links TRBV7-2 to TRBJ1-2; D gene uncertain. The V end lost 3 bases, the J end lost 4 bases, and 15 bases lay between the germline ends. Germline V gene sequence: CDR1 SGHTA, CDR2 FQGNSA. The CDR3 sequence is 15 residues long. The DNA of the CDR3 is TGTGCCAGCAGCTTGGAGGGTAGGGTGGGCTATGGCTACACCTTC. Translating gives CASSLEGRVGYGYTF.

The CDR3 nucleotides are TGCGCCAGCAGTGAGATCGGGGAGACCCAGTACTTC. Its protein product is CASSEIGETQYF. This chain connects TRBV5-1 to TRBJ2-5, with D hard to call. There are 12 residues in the CDR3. V lost 5 bases, J lost 5 bases, and 10 bases lay in between. Germline loops: CDR1 SGHRS, CDR2 YFSETQ.

The CDR3 protein is CASSTLGQEINEKLFF. CDR3 bases: TGTGCCAGTAGTACCCTAGGACAGGAAATTAATGAAAAACTGTTTTTT. This chain connects TRBV19 to TRBJ1-4; 7 nucleotides agree with TRBD1. The V gene's germline CDR1 is LNHDA and CDR2 SQIVND (reference sequence). With V trimmed by 4 bases and J by 4 bases, 9 bases remained unmatched. The CDR3 covers 16 residues.

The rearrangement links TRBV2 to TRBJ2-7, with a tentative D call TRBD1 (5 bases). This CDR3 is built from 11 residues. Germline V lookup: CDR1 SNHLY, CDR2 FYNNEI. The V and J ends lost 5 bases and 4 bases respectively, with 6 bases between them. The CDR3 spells CASSRQYEQYF. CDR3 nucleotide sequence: TGTGCCAGCAGTCGACAGTACGAGCAGTACTTC.

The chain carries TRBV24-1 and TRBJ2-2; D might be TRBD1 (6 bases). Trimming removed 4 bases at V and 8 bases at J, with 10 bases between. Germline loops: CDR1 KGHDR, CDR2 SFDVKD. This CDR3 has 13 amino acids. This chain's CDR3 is CATSDRGEGELFF. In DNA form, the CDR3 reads TGTGCCACCAGTGACAGGGGAGAAGGGGAGCTGTTTTTT.

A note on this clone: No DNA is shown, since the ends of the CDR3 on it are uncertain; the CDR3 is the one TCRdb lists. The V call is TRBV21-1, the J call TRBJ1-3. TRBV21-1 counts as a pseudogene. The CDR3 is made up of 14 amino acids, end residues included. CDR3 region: CASPIWGSGNTIYF.

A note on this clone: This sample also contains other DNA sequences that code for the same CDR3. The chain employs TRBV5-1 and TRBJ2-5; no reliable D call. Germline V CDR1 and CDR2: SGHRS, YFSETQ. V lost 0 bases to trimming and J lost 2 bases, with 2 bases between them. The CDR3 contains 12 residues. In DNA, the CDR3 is TGCGCCAGCAGCTTGGCACAAGAGACCCAGTACTTC. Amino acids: CASSLAQETQYF.

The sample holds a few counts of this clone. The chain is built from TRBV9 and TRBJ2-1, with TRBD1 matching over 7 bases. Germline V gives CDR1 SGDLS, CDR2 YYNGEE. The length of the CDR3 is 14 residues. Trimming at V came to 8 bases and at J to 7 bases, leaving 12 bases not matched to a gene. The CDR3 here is CASNRGPTSNEQFF. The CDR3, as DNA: TGTGCCAGTAACAGGGGCCCTACCTCGAATGAGCAGTTCTTC.

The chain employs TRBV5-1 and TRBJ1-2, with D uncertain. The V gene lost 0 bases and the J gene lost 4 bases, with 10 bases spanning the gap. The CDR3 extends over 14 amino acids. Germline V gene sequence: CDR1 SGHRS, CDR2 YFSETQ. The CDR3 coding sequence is TGCGCCAGCAGCTTGGAACCAGTTGTCTATGGCTACACCTTC. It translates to CASSLEPVVYGYTF.

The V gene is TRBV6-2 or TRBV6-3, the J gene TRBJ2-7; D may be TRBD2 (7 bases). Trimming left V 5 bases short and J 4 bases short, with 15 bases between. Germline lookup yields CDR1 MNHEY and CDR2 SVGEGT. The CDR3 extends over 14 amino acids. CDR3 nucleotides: TGTGCCAGCAGTCTAACCGGGGGGACATACGAGCAGTACTTC. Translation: CASSLTGGTYEQYF.

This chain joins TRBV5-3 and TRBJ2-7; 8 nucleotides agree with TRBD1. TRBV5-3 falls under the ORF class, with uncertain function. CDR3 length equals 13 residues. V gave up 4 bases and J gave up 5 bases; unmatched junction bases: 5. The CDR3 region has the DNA TGTGCCAGAAGCAAGGACAGGGTGGACGAGCAGTACTTC. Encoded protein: CARSKDRVDEQYF.